The clone carrying this TCR beta chain was seen just once. Its antigen is still unknown. Measured with immunoSEQ multiplex PCR; TCRdb has only the in-frame clones, and not every one. This table holds fewer than 11,000 clones, roughly 91% found once. This sample was included in a study of STAT3 mutations in large granular lymphocyte leukemia. Study results and caveats: In about 30% of the 18 patients, new TCR clonotypes emerged after therapy. At least one immunodominant TCR beta clonotype appeared in every T-cell large granular lymphocyte leukemia patient. Sampling intervals varied between patients and samples.

CDR1 GTSNPN and CDR2 SVGIG come from the germline V gene (reference sequence). V shed 2 bases and J 2 bases; nucleotides not matched to a gene: 2. This CDR3 comprises 13 residues. This receptor was identified in a man in his fifties or sixties with T-cell large granular lymphocyte leukemia. Some clones in this sample may be carry-over from other donors' samples. Sequencing was carried out using peripheral blood mononuclear cells. The V call is TRBV30, the J call TRBJ2-7; TRBD1 matches 8 bases. The CDR3 DNA follows: TGTGCCTGGAGTCCGACAGGGGCCTACGAGCAGTACTTC. Its translation: CAWSPTGAYEQYF. Variable domain in full (rest from reference TRBV30 and TRBJ2-7): SQTIHQWPATLVQPVGSPLSLECTVEGTSNPNLYWYRQAAGRGLQLLFYSVGIGQISSEVPQNLSASRPQDRQFILSSKKLLLSDSGFYLCAWSPTGAYEQYFGPGTRLTVT.